A single sample is the source of the 5 T cell receptor beta chains below, sequenced in a study of breast tumors, draining lymph nodes, adjacent tissues. The lymph nodes were axillary draining lymph nodes from breast cancer patients. MiXCR, run by TCRdb on the multiplex PCR reads, gives a single entry per CDR3 protein. This table has about 180,000 distinct CDR3 sequences, 33% appearing once. Sequenced: axillary lymph node tissue. The receptors come from a female donor with breast cancer. Some clones in this sample may be carry-over from other donors' samples.

This clonotype was seen ten or more times. This chain connects TRBV6-5 to TRBJ1-6, with D possibly TRBD1 on 5 matching bases. The CDR3 has 16 residues. V dropped 2 bases and J dropped 2 bases, with 10 bases sitting between them. Germline V gene sequence: CDR1 MNHEY, CDR2 SVGAGI. The CDR3 protein is CASSYLGVTYNSPLHF. The CDR3 DNA sequence: TGTGCCAGCAGTTACCTGGGGGTAACCTATAATTCACCCCTCCACTTT.

At least ten counts were recorded for this clonotype. The rearrangement uses TRBV6-5 and TRBJ2-7; D is undetermined. The CDR3 spans 14 residues. V was pared by 5 bases and J by 3 bases, with 14 bases between. In germline, CDR1 is MNHEY, CDR2 SVGAGI. DNA of the CDR3: TGTGCCAGCAGTAACCGGACCTGGGGCTACGAGCAGTACTTC. Protein sequence: CASSNRTWGYEQYF.

Points on this clonotype: The junction shows a germline mismatch at one end, possibly a read error. The rearrangement joins TRBV15 to TRBJ2-1; the D call may be TRBD1 or TRBD2 (6 bases each). This CDR3 comprises 18 residues. Germline V gives CDR1 LNHNV, CDR2 YYDKDF (reference sequence). The CDR3 sequence: CATSIRGGRPSSYNEQLF. For the CDR3, the DNA is TGTGCCACCAGCATCAGAGGGGGGCGGCCAAGCTCCTACAATGAGCAGCTCTTC.

A note on this clonotype: A read error is possible here, since a much larger clone lies one base away. The conserved final phenylalanine or tryptophan is absent from the CDR3, which likely points to a read error. V gene TRBV11-2 combines with J gene TRBJ2-5; unclear D gene. Germline V gives CDR1 SGHAT, CDR2 FQNNGV. There are 15 residues in the CDR3. V shed 1 base and J shed 6 bases, with 15 bases lying between them. The CDR3 nucleotides are TGTGCCAGCAGCTTAGGTGACCTCTCCGGCAAGACCCAGTACCTC. Its translation: CASSLGDLSGKTQYL.

This clonotype was detected ten times or more. This may arise from a read error, as a much more abundant clone is one base away. The rearrangement joins TRBV20-1 to TRBJ2-7, with 11 bases identical to TRBD2. This CDR3 region has 14 residues. In germline, CDR1 is DFQATT, CDR2 SNEGSKA (reference sequence). V lost 6 bases to trimming and J lost 6 bases; unmatched junction nucleotides: 10. CDR3 in amino acids: CSAVAGGELSEQYF. The CDR3 DNA follows: TGCAGTGCCGTAGCGGGAGGGGAACTCTCCGAGCAGTACTTC.